This TCR beta chain stems from a study of blood T cell repertoires in COVID-19. Study information: Collection of acute and convalescent COVID-19 samples took place in the United States, Italy and Spain.

Participants, roughly 18 to 89 years old, spanned around 25 US areas. Each recovered donor of Cohort 3 presented with two negative PCRs, clearance, or symptom resolution. This CDR3 region has 16 residues. The germline V gene encodes CDR1 SEHNR and CDR2 FQNEAQ (reference sequence). V was pared by 4 bases and J by 0 bases, with 15 bases between. Using immunoSEQ multiplex PCR, the repertoire was profiled, and TCRdb retains in-frame clones only, with some absent. The repertoire holds more than 300,000 clones, with 70% to 90% as singletons. The specimen sequenced was PBMCs or T cells enriched from blood (not recorded which). The source is a woman aged 30 to 39 who had recovered from COVID-19. J is TRBJ1-2 and V is TRBV7-9, with a tentative D call TRBD1 (6 bases). In nucleotides, the CDR3 is TGTGCCAGCAGCTCCTCAGGAGGACAGTCTAACTATGGCTACACCTTC. This encodes CASSSSGGQSNYGYTF.